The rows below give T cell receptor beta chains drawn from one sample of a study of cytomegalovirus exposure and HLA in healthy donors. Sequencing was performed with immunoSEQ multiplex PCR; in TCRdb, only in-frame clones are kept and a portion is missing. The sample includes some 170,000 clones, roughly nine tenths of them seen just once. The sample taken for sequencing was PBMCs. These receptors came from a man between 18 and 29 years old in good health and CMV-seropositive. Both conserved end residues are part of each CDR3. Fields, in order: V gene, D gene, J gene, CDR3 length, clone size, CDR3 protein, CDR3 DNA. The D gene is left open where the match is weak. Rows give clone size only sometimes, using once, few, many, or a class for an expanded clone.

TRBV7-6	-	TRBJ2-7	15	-	CASSPEVLLLNEQYF	TGTGCCAGCAGCCCCGAAGTCCTGTTACTCAACGAGCAGTACTTC
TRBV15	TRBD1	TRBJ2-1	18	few	CATSRDPLRQGTYNEQFF	TGTGCCACCAGCAGAGATCCCCTCCGACAGGGGACCTACAATGAGCAGTTCTTC
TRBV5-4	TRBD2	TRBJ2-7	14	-	CASSFDGTTYEQYF	TGTGCCAGCAGCTTCGACGGGACTACGTACGAGCAGTACTTC
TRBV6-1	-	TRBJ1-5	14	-	CASMEGPLNQPQHF	TGTGCCAGCATGGAGGGGCCCCTCAATCAGCCCCAGCATTTT
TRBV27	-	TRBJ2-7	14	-	CASSLYQGVDEQYF	TGTGCCAGCAGTTTGTACCAGGGTGTGGACGAGCAGTACTTC
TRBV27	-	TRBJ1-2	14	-	CASSLNRVGYGYTF	TGTGCCAGCAGTTTAAACAGGGTGGGCTATGGCTACACCTTC
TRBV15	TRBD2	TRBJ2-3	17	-	CATSRGTSGGARDTQYF	TGTGCCACCAGCAGAGGCACTAGCGGGGGGGCTCGGGATACGCAGTATTTT
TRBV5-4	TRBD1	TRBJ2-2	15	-	CASSLTGGAAGELFF	TGTGCCAGCAGCCTAACAGGGGGCGCAGCCGGGGAGCTGTTTTTT
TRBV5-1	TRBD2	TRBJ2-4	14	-	CASSGGLAENIQYF	TGCGCCAGCAGCGGGGGACTAGCTGAAAACATTCAGTACTTC
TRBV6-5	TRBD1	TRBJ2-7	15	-	CASSFDRDLTYEQYF	TGTGCCAGCAGTTTTGACAGGGACCTCACCTACGAGCAGTACTTC
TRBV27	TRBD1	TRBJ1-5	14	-	CASSRTGLRQPQHF	TGTGCCAGCAGTAGGACAGGGCTTCGTCAGCCCCAGCATTTT
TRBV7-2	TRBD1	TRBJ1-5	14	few	CAIGDSYSNQPQHF	TGTGCCATCGGGGACAGCTATAGCAATCAGCCCCAGCATTTT
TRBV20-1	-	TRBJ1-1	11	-	CSPPLNTEAFF	TGCAGTCCCCCTCTGAACACTGAAGCTTTCTTT
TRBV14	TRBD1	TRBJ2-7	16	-	CASSPWTGLREYEQYF	TGTGCCAGCAGCCCTTGGACAGGTCTCCGCGAGTACGAGCAGTACTTC
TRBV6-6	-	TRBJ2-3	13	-	CASKAVNTDTQYF	TGTGCCAGCAAAGCGGTTAACACAGATACGCAGTATTTT
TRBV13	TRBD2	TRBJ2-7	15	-	CASSPRAGGGYEQYF	TGTGCCAGCAGCCCTCGGGCGGGGGGGGGCTACGAGCAGTACTTC
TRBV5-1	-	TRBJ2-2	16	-	CASSFLSRDLTGELFF	TGCGCCAGCAGCTTCCTATCCCGGGATCTCACCGGGGAGCTGTTTTTT